This T cell receptor beta chain is from a study of cytomegalovirus exposure and HLA in healthy donors. Study results and caveats: An apparent linkage of common viral pathogens to several of the most significant clusters emerged in a later analysis. The classifier was said to identify cytomegalovirus status with high specificity and sensitivity.

With respect to this clone: The antigen remains undetermined.

The CDR3 covers 12 residues. V was cut by 4 bases and J by 9 bases, with 11 bases left in between. Per germline, CDR1 SGHRS and CDR2 YFSETQ. PCR used 60 Vbeta primers and 13 Jbeta primers. Measured with immunoSEQ multiplex PCR; TCRdb has only the in-frame clones, and not every one. The sample includes more than 95,000 clones, around 80% of them seen just once. The clonotype was recovered from a woman in her late teens or twenties in good health and CMV-seropositive. V usage is TRBV5-1 and J usage is TRBJ2-1; D is possibly TRBD2 (5 bases). Sequencing input: PBMCs. The CDR3 region has the DNA TGCGCCAGCAGCCCAGACCGGGGTGAGCAGTTCTTC. Translation: CASSPDRGEQFF.